The rows below give T cell receptor beta chains drawn from one sample of a study of blood T cell repertoires in COVID-19. Assay used: immunoSEQ multiplex PCR; TCRdb lists only in-frame clones, some missing. The sample includes a few hundred thousand clones, just over 85% seen only once; the top ten take about 10%. The sample comprised PBMCs or T cells enriched from blood (not recorded which). The receptors shown here come from a woman between 18 and 29 years old who had recovered from COVID-19. CDR3s include the opening cysteine and the closing phenylalanine or tryptophan. Fields, in order: clone size, V gene, D gene, J gene, CDR3 DNA, CDR3 protein. D genes are given only for firm matches. Expanded clones get a size class; other rows say once, few or many, or leave the size out.

clone size: -; V gene: TRBV9; D gene: -; J gene: TRBJ2-5; CDR3 DNA: TGTGCCAGCAGCGTAGGGTCAGGGATAGAGACCCAGTACTTC; CDR3 protein: CASSVGSGIETQYF
clone size: -; V gene: TRBV9; D gene: TRBD1; J gene: TRBJ1-4; CDR3 DNA: TGTGCCAGCAGCGTAGGAGGGACAGGGACAGAAAAACTGTTTTTT; CDR3 protein: CASSVGGTGTEKLFF
clone size: -; V gene: TRBV2; D gene: -; J gene: TRBJ2-5; CDR3 DNA: TGTGCCAGCAGTGCGGGGGTCGGCAGGGCAGGAGAGACCCAGTACTTC; CDR3 protein: CASSAGVGRAGETQYF
clone size: -; V gene: TRBV3-1/TRBV3-2; D gene: -; J gene: TRBJ1-4; CDR3 DNA: TGTGCCAGCAGCCAAATTGCTACGGCAGGGCTGTTTTTT; CDR3 protein: CASSQIATAGLFF
clone size: -; V gene: TRBV5-6; D gene: -; J gene: TRBJ2-2; CDR3 DNA: TGTGCCAGCAGCTTGGTCGGGACCGGGGAGCTGTTTTTT; CDR3 protein: CASSLVGTGELFF
clone size: once; V gene: TRBV5-1; D gene: TRBD1; J gene: TRBJ1-4; CDR3 DNA: TGCGCCAGCCGCGGACAGGCAACTAATGAAAAACTGTTTTTT; CDR3 protein: CASRGQATNEKLFF
clone size: -; V gene: TRBV28; D gene: TRBD2; J gene: TRBJ2-7; CDR3 DNA: TGTGCCAGCAGTTTTTTGGGCGGACTAGCTCGATACGAGCAGTACTTC; CDR3 protein: CASSFLGGLARYEQYF
clone size: once; V gene: TRBV9; D gene: TRBD1; J gene: TRBJ2-2; CDR3 DNA: TGTGCCAGCAGCGTAGGCCCGGACAGGGGGGATACCGGGGAGCTGTTTTTT; CDR3 protein: CASSVGPDRGDTGELFF
clone size: few; V gene: TRBV5-1; D gene: TRBD1; J gene: TRBJ1-1; CDR3 DNA: TGCGCCAGCAGCTTCGGGACAGGGTACAGTGAAGCTTTCTTT; CDR3 protein: CASSFGTGYSEAFF
clone size: -; V gene: TRBV6-5; D gene: TRBD1; J gene: TRBJ1-5; CDR3 DNA: TGTGCCAGCGGGGACAGGGAGTCTCAGCCCCAGCATTTT; CDR3 protein: CASGDRESQPQHF
clone size: -; V gene: TRBV9; D gene: TRBD2; J gene: TRBJ2-3; CDR3 DNA: TGTGCCAGCAGCGTAGCTATACTAGCGGGGTCCACAGATACGCAGTATTTT; CDR3 protein: CASSVAILAGSTDTQYF
clone size: few; V gene: TRBV30; D gene: -; J gene: TRBJ1-2; CDR3 DNA: TGTGCCTGGAGTGTACGGGGTAGGGGCTACACCTTC; CDR3 protein: CAWSVRGRGYTF
clone size: -; V gene: TRBV30; D gene: -; J gene: TRBJ2-4; CDR3 DNA: TGTGCCTGGAGTGGAGCGACTCTTAGCAAAAACATTCAGTACTTC; CDR3 protein: CAWSGATLSKNIQYF
clone size: -; V gene: TRBV7-2; D gene: TRBD1; J gene: TRBJ1-5; CDR3 DNA: TGTGCCAGCAGCTTGACAGGGTTTGGGCAGCCCCAGCATTTT; CDR3 protein: CASSLTGFGQPQHF
clone size: -; V gene: TRBV19; D gene: TRBD1; J gene: TRBJ1-2; CDR3 DNA: TGTGCCAGTAGGCCAACAGGGGGTGGGTATGGCTACACCTTC; CDR3 protein: CASRPTGGGYGYTF
clone size: -; V gene: TRBV9; D gene: -; J gene: TRBJ1-3; CDR3 DNA: TGTGCCAGCAGCGCATTACCAGGAAGCTCTGGAAACACCATATATTTT; CDR3 protein: CASSALPGSSGNTIYF
clone size: medium-sized; V gene: TRBV11-2; D gene: TRBD1; J gene: TRBJ1-1; CDR3 DNA: TGTGCCAGTTCGGACAGGGCTCATGAAGCTTTCTTT; CDR3 protein: CASSDRAHEAFF
clone size: -; V gene: TRBV19; D gene: -; J gene: TRBJ1-6; CDR3 DNA: TGTGCCAGTAGTCCGGGGGGCAGGCGGAATTCACCCCTCCACTTT; CDR3 protein: CASSPGGRRNSPLHF
clone size: -; V gene: TRBV20-1; D gene: -; J gene: TRBJ1-2; CDR3 DNA: TGCAGTGCTAGCGGTGGCTACACCTTC; CDR3 protein: CSASGGYTF
clone size: -; V gene: TRBV24-1; D gene: -; J gene: TRBJ1-5; CDR3 DNA: TGTGCCACCAGTGATTTGAGGACAGATAGCAATCAGCCCCAGCATTTT; CDR3 protein: CATSDLRTDSNQPQHF
clone size: -; V gene: TRBV3-1/TRBV3-2; D gene: -; J gene: TRBJ1-2; CDR3 DNA: TGTGCCAGCAGCCAAGTAAAGGTTCTTTCTAGACATGGCTACACCTTC; CDR3 protein: CASSQVKVLSRHGYTF
clone size: -; V gene: TRBV6-5; D gene: -; J gene: TRBJ1-5; CDR3 DNA: TGTGCCAGCAGTTTACAGGGAAATCAGCCCCAGCATTTT; CDR3 protein: CASSLQGNQPQHF
clone size: -; V gene: TRBV28; D gene: -; J gene: TRBJ1-2; CDR3 DNA: TGTGCCAGCAGTTTATCCCCCGGTTACTATGGCTACACCTTC; CDR3 protein: CASSLSPGYYGYTF
clone size: -; V gene: TRBV9; D gene: TRBD2; J gene: TRBJ2-5; CDR3 DNA: TGTGCCAGCAGCGTAGATCTAGCGGGTGGCGAGACCCAGTACTTC; CDR3 protein: CASSVDLAGGETQYF
clone size: -; V gene: TRBV10-1; D gene: -; J gene: TRBJ1-5; CDR3 DNA: TGCGCTTACCCACTCGAGGGGAGGGCCTGGGAGGGCAATCAGCCCCAGCATTTT; CDR3 protein: CAYPLEGRAWEGNQPQHF
clone size: -; V gene: TRBV3-1/TRBV3-2; D gene: -; J gene: TRBJ1-2; CDR3 DNA: TGTGCCAGCAGCCCTCTGAAGTCAGTCTATGGCTACACCTTC; CDR3 protein: CASSPLKSVYGYTF
clone size: few; V gene: TRBV27; D gene: TRBD2; J gene: TRBJ2-7; CDR3 DNA: TGTGCCAGCAGTTCCCTAGCGGGAGGGGTCTACGAGCAGTACTTC; CDR3 protein: CASSSLAGGVYEQYF
clone size: -; V gene: TRBV2; D gene: -; J gene: TRBJ1-1; CDR3 DNA: TGTGCCAGCAAGGCAGAGGACACTGAAGCTTTCTTT; CDR3 protein: CASKAEDTEAFF
clone size: once; V gene: TRBV3-1/TRBV3-2; D gene: TRBD1; J gene: TRBJ2-1; CDR3 DNA: TGTGCCAGCAGCCAAGGAGGAGCCGGGACAGGGGGAGTTGAGCAGTTCTTC; CDR3 protein: CASSQGGAGTGGVEQFF
clone size: -; V gene: TRBV9; D gene: TRBD1; J gene: TRBJ2-3; CDR3 DNA: TGTGCCAGCAGCGTAGAAGGGACAGGGACAGATACGCAGTATTTT; CDR3 protein: CASSVEGTGTDTQYF
clone size: -; V gene: TRBV10-3; D gene: TRBD2; J gene: TRBJ2-1; CDR3 DNA: TGTGCCATCAGGACTAGCGGGGAAGGGGATGAGCAGTTCTTC; CDR3 protein: CAIRTSGEGDEQFF
clone size: -; V gene: TRBV29-1; D gene: TRBD2; J gene: TRBJ2-3; CDR3 DNA: TGCAGCGCAACTAGCGCAGTGAGTAGCACAGATACGCAGTATTTT; CDR3 protein: CSATSAVSSTDTQYF
clone size: -; V gene: TRBV7-3; D gene: TRBD2; J gene: TRBJ2-3; CDR3 DNA: TGTGCCAGCAGCCGGACTAGCGGTAGCACAGATACGCAGTATTTT; CDR3 protein: CASSRTSGSTDTQYF
clone size: -; V gene: TRBV6-5; D gene: TRBD1; J gene: TRBJ1-1; CDR3 DNA: TGTGCCAGCAGCGATGCCGGGACAGCGAACACTGAAGCTTTCTTT; CDR3 protein: CASSDAGTANTEAFF
clone size: -; V gene: TRBV9; D gene: TRBD1; J gene: TRBJ1-4; CDR3 DNA: TGTGCCAGCAGCGCTACCGGGACAGGGATGAAAAAACTGTTTTTT; CDR3 protein: CASSATGTGMKKLFF
clone size: -; V gene: TRBV4-2; D gene: -; J gene: TRBJ2-7; CDR3 DNA: TGTGCCAGCAGCCACCCCCGGGGAACGGGCGCTAACGAGCAGTACTTC; CDR3 protein: CASSHPRGTGANEQYF
clone size: -; V gene: TRBV9; D gene: TRBD1; J gene: TRBJ2-5; CDR3 DNA: TGTGCCAGCAGCGTAGCCGGGACAGAAGAGACCCAGTACTTC; CDR3 protein: CASSVAGTEETQYF
clone size: -; V gene: TRBV9; D gene: -; J gene: TRBJ1-3; CDR3 DNA: TGTGCCAGCAGCGCCGCCGACAGGTCTGGAAACACCATATATTTT; CDR3 protein: CASSAADRSGNTIYF
clone size: -; V gene: TRBV2; D gene: TRBD1; J gene: TRBJ2-7; CDR3 DNA: TGTGCCAGCTTCATTGTCGGCCGGTCGGGGACAGGTAACTTCTACGAGCAGTACTTC; CDR3 protein: CASFIVGRSGTGNFYEQYF
clone size: once; V gene: TRBV5-1; D gene: -; J gene: TRBJ2-3; CDR3 DNA: TGCGCCAGCAGCTTACTAACAGATACGCAGTATTTT; CDR3 protein: CASSLLTDTQYF
clone size: -; V gene: TRBV7-9; D gene: TRBD1; J gene: TRBJ1-2; CDR3 DNA: TGTGCCAGCAGCTTCTCGAACAGGGGGCCTAACTATGGCTACACCTTC; CDR3 protein: CASSFSNRGPNYGYTF
clone size: -; V gene: TRBV19; D gene: TRBD2; J gene: TRBJ2-3; CDR3 DNA: TGTGCCAGTAGTGCACTGTCGACTAGCGGGGGAAATACGCAGTATTTT; CDR3 protein: CASSALSTSGGNTQYF
clone size: once; V gene: TRBV12-3/TRBV12-4; D gene: -; J gene: TRBJ1-2; CDR3 DNA: TGTGCCAGCGCATCTCCCGGGTATGGCTACACCTTC; CDR3 protein: CASASPGYGYTF
clone size: -; V gene: TRBV24-1; D gene: TRBD1; J gene: TRBJ2-1; CDR3 DNA: TGTGCCACCAGTGACCCCCGGGACAGGGGGCGGCTGAATGAGCAGTTCTTC; CDR3 protein: CATSDPRDRGRLNEQFF
clone size: once; V gene: TRBV7-8; D gene: -; J gene: TRBJ1-1; CDR3 DNA: TGTGCCAGCAGCCTAGCGGCCGAAGCTTTCTTT; CDR3 protein: CASSLAAEAFF
clone size: -; V gene: TRBV5-1; D gene: -; J gene: TRBJ1-1; CDR3 DNA: TGCGCCAGCAGCTTGGCCCTAGCTGAGAACACTGAAGCTTTCTTT; CDR3 protein: CASSLALAENTEAFF
clone size: -; V gene: TRBV29-1; D gene: TRBD2; J gene: TRBJ2-5; CDR3 DNA: TGCAGCGTTGGTCTAGCGGGAGGGGAGACCCAGTACTTC; CDR3 protein: CSVGLAGGETQYF
clone size: -; V gene: TRBV14; D gene: -; J gene: TRBJ1-2; CDR3 DNA: TGTGCCAGCAGCCTCACAGGATCCTATGGCTACACCTTC; CDR3 protein: CASSLTGSYGYTF
clone size: -; V gene: TRBV19; D gene: -; J gene: TRBJ2-1; CDR3 DNA: TGTGCCAGTAGTATTGACAGGAGTTCCTACAATGAGCAGTTCTTC; CDR3 protein: CASSIDRSSYNEQFF
clone size: -; V gene: TRBV28; D gene: TRBD1; J gene: TRBJ2-1; CDR3 DNA: TGTGCCAGCAAGGGGCCCCGGGACAGGGGGATAAATGAGCAGTTCTTC; CDR3 protein: CASKGPRDRGINEQFF
clone size: -; V gene: TRBV15; D gene: -; J gene: TRBJ2-1; CDR3 DNA: TGTGCCACCAGCAGAGATCCAGTCAGCTACAATGAGCAGTTCTTC; CDR3 protein: CATSRDPVSYNEQFF
clone size: once; V gene: TRBV12-5; D gene: -; J gene: TRBJ2-1; CDR3 DNA: TGTGCTAGTGGTTTGGTACCGGGATCCTACAATGAGCAGTTCTTC; CDR3 protein: CASGLVPGSYNEQFF
clone size: many; V gene: TRBV6-1; D gene: -; J gene: TRBJ1-6; CDR3 DNA: TGTGCCAGCAGTGAAAGGGCAGGGGCGTCTTCACCCCTCCACTTT; CDR3 protein: CASSERAGASSPLHF
clone size: few; V gene: TRBV10-3; D gene: TRBD2; J gene: TRBJ2-1; CDR3 DNA: TGTGCCATCGGTCGCGGCGGGGGAGCCTACAATGAGCAGTTCTTC; CDR3 protein: CAIGRGGGAYNEQFF
clone size: once; V gene: TRBV7-7; D gene: -; J gene: TRBJ2-2; CDR3 DNA: TGTGCCAGCAGCCCCTGGACAGAGAACACCGGGGAGCTGTTTTTT; CDR3 protein: CASSPWTENTGELFF
clone size: once; V gene: TRBV30; D gene: TRBD2; J gene: TRBJ2-2; CDR3 DNA: TGTGCCTGGAAGATCGGGACTAGGGACACCGGGGAGCTGTTTTTT; CDR3 protein: CAWKIGTRDTGELFF
clone size: -; V gene: TRBV27; D gene: -; J gene: TRBJ1-1; CDR3 DNA: TGTGCCAGCAGTTACGACGGAGTAAACACTGAAGCTTTCTTT; CDR3 protein: CASSYDGVNTEAFF
clone size: -; V gene: TRBV3-1/TRBV3-2; D gene: TRBD1; J gene: TRBJ1-2; CDR3 DNA: TGTGCCAGCAGCCAAGATGCAGGGGGTGGTGGCTACACCTTC; CDR3 protein: CASSQDAGGGGYTF
clone size: once; V gene: TRBV15; D gene: -; J gene: TRBJ1-2; CDR3 DNA: TGTGCCACCAGCAGAGCCACTACACAGGCCAACTATGGCTACACCTTC; CDR3 protein: CATSRATTQANYGYTF
clone size: -; V gene: TRBV18; D gene: -; J gene: TRBJ2-4; CDR3 DNA: TGTGCCAGCTCACGCCCTTCACAATTTGCCAAAAACATTCAGTACTTC; CDR3 protein: CASSRPSQFAKNIQYF